This T cell receptor beta chain emerged from a study of T cells after yellow fever vaccination. This CDR3 region has 11 residues. Germline lookup yields CDR1 SGHKS and CDR2 YYEKEE (reference sequence). Trimming removed 3 bases at V and 2 bases at J, with 3 bases between. TCRdb fed the 5' RACE reads into MiXCR, producing one record per CDR3 protein. The sample shows 10,000 to 11,000 distinct CDR3 sequences, less than 6% of them seen only once. This clonotype showed up many times. V and J are TRBV5-5 and TRBJ2-7; D not resolved. The clonotype comes from a young man who received the YFV17D yellow fever vaccine. Specimen: PBMCs, either bulk or a sorted T-cell subset (CD4+, CD8+, memory, or dextramer-sorted; not recorded which), collected more than 14 days after the first yellow fever vaccination. CDR3 region: CASSWAYEQYF. In DNA, the CDR3 is TGTGCCAGCAGCTGGGCCTACGAGCAGTACTTC.